The 22 T cell receptor beta chains listed next were all sequenced from one sample in a study of radiation and T cells in renal cell carcinoma. TCRdb keeps only in-frame clones here, not all; method: immunoSEQ multiplex PCR. The sample lists 130,000 to 150,000 clones; about 86% were seen once. As for time point: blood 4 weeks post-SBRT, at nephrectomy. Treatment of the sample: 15 Gy SBRT to primary tumor, nephrectomy 4 weeks later. Sample: blood, taken from a patient whose treatment included radiotherapy and nephrectomy. The source is a woman aged 45-65 years with renal cell carcinoma.

This chain uses TRBV5-1 with TRBJ2-1; 8 bases map to TRBD1. Germline trimming cut 0 bases from V and 8 bases from J; bases unmatched to any gene: 7. Germline CDR1 SGHRS, CDR2 YFSETQ. The CDR3 consists of 15 residues. The CDR3 protein is CASSLGQGAGDEQFF. CDR3 nucleotides: TGCGCCAGCAGCTTGGGGCAGGGGGCCGGGGATGAGCAGTTCTTC.

The rearrangement links TRBV28 to TRBJ1-2, with no clear D. The CDR3 extends over 12 amino acids. Trimming stripped 3 bases from V and 7 bases from J, with 9 bases between. Germline loops: CDR1 MDHEN, CDR2 SYDVKM. This CDR3 is CASSFSEGGYTF. The DNA of the CDR3 is TGTGCCAGCAGTTTTAGTGAGGGTGGCTACACCTTC.

The chain combines TRBV10-3 with TRBJ2-1; 10 bases line up with TRBD1. The CDR3 has 15 residues. CDR1 is ENHRY and CDR2 is SYGVKD in the germline V gene. Trimming removed 6 bases from V and 4 bases from J; junction bases left unmatched: 6. In nucleotides, the CDR3 is TGTGCCATCAGAAGGACAGGGGGTGCTTACAATGAGCAGTTCTTC. Translation gives CAIRRTGGAYNEQFF.

The chain combines TRBV11-2 with TRBJ2-3, with TRBD2 identical over 11 bases. Germline V gives CDR1 SGHAT, CDR2 FQNNGV. The V segment lost 0 bases and the J segment 4 bases; nucleotides outside the gene matches: 12. This CDR3 spans 19 amino acids. DNA of the CDR3: TGTGCCAGCAGCTTAGATCTCCCGGGGCTAGCGGGAGGAGCAGATACGCAGTATTTT. This translates into CASSLDLPGLAGGADTQYF.

This chain joins TRBV6-5 and TRBJ2-3, with 8 bases that match TRBD1. The CDR3 consists of 14 residues. J lost 6 bases, V lost 0 bases, and 2 bases had no gene match. The germline gives CDR1 MNHEY, CDR2 SVGAGI. The CDR3 loop is CASSYSTGADTQYF. The DNA of the CDR3 is TGTGCCAGCAGTTACTCGACAGGGGCCGATACGCAGTATTTT.

CDR3 in amino acids: CASSLVSGSNEQYF. The CDR3 DNA is TGTGCCAGCAGCTTGGTTAGCGGGAGCAACGAGCAGTACTTC. V is TRBV5-4 and J is TRBJ2-7; 9 nucleotides align to TRBD2. The germline CDR1 and CDR2 sequences are SGHNT and YYREEE (reference sequence). The V and J ends lost 0 bases and 5 bases, in that order; junction bases with no gene match: 3. The CDR3 is 14 residues long.

This sequence joins TRBV7-9 and TRBJ2-3; maybe TRBD1 (6 bases). The germline CDR1 and CDR2 sequences are SEHNR and FQNEAQ (reference sequence). Trimming stripped 2 bases from V and 3 bases from J, with 12 bases between. The CDR3 is made up of 15 amino acids. Here the CDR3 reads CASSLILRGTDTQYF. The CDR3 DNA reads TGTGCCAGCAGCTTAATACTAAGGGGGACAGATACGCAGTATTTT.

The V call is TRBV7-2, the J call TRBJ2-7; D gene ambiguous. The CDR3 is 15 residues long. The V gene lost 0 bases and the J gene lost 2 bases, with 11 bases spanning the gap. Per the germline V gene, CDR1 is SGHTA and CDR2 is FQGNSA. In DNA, the CDR3 is TGTGCCAGCAGCTTAGCAAGAAGGAGTACCTACGAGCAGTACTTC. Translation: CASSLARRSTYEQYF.

CDR3 sequence reads: CASSLAPGTSYEQYF. Written as DNA, the CDR3 is TGTGCCAGCAGCTTAGCCCCTGGGACTTCCTACGAGCAGTACTTC. This chain connects TRBV11-3 to TRBJ2-7; D perhaps matches TRBD2 (6 bases). The CDR3 has 15 residues. Trimming stripped 1 base from V and 1 base from J, with 11 bases between. Germline lookup yields CDR1 SGHNT and CDR2 YENEEA.

V gene TRBV2 combines with J gene TRBJ2-7, with D perhaps matching TRBD1 (5 bases). Germline CDR1 reads SNHLY; CDR2 reads FYNNEI. This CDR3 comprises 14 residues. Trimming cost V 6 bases and J 1 base, with 13 bases left between them. The DNA for the CDR3 is TGTGCCAGCAGCTATGGACATGTTTCCTACGAGCAGTACTTC. It is translated as CASSYGHVSYEQYF.

V usage is TRBV25-1 and J usage is TRBJ2-6, with D unclear. V lost 6 bases and J lost 2, with 5 bases in between. The CDR3 loop spans 13 amino acids. Per the germline V gene, CDR1 is MGHDK and CDR2 is SYGVNS. The CDR3 bases are TGTGCCAGCAGGGTCACTGGGGCCAACGTCCTGACTTTC. Amino acids: CASRVTGANVLTF. The full variable domain, with the rest looked up from reference TRBV25-1 and TRBJ2-6, is EADIYQTPRYLVIGTGKKITLECSQTMGHDKMYWYQQDPGMELHLIHYSYGVNSTEKGDLSSESTVSRIRTEHFPLTLESARPSHTSQYLCASRVTGANVLTFGAGSRLTVL.

This clone was found a few times. The chain joins TRBV5-1 to TRBJ2-3, with D maybe TRBD1 (6 bases). Trimming left V 1 base short and J 4 bases short, with 16 bases between. The length of the CDR3 is 16 residues. CDR1 is SGHRS and CDR2 is YFSETQ in the germline V gene. The CDR3 loop is CASSLTAGVGSDTQYF. The CDR3 DNA follows: TGCGCCAGCAGCTTGACCGCAGGGGTAGGGTCAGATACGCAGTATTTT.

This rearrangement joins TRBV5-1 to TRBJ2-1, with 14 bases that match TRBD2. J was trimmed by 10 bases and V by 3 bases; bases with no gene match: 6. CDR3 length: 15 amino acids. Germline V gene lookup returns CDR1 SGHRS and CDR2 YFSETQ. The CDR3 region is CASSWGTSGSSEQFF. Written as DNA, the CDR3 is TGCGCCAGCAGCTGGGGGACTAGCGGGAGCTCGGAGCAGTTCTTC.

The chain couples TRBV27 to TRBJ2-3; D unclear. The CDR3 is 14 amino acids. The germline gives CDR1 MNHEY, CDR2 SMNVEV (reference sequence). The V end lost 0 bases, the J end lost 10 bases, and 14 bases lay between the germline ends. CDR3 coding DNA: TGTGCCAGCAGTTTATCTGGAAACTCCGACGCGCAGTATTTT. Protein sequence: CASSLSGNSDAQYF.

This sequence joins TRBV2 and TRBJ2-3; D is possibly TRBD2 (5 bases). Trimming pared 8 bases from V and 7 bases from J, leaving 7 bases between. Germline V gene lookup returns CDR1 SNHLY and CDR2 FYNNEI. The CDR3 spans 10 residues. CDR3 sequence: CASDGNTQYF. CDR3 nucleotides: TGTGCCAGCGACGGGAATACGCAGTATTTT.

In this sample, this clone turned up once. This chain uses TRBV10-2 with TRBJ1-3; D gene uncertain. The germline V gene encodes CDR1 WSHSY and CDR2 SAAADI. V lost 6 bases and J 2 bases, leaving 5 bases between the germline ends. The CDR3 loop spans 12 amino acids. CDR3 bases: TGCGCCAGCAGAGTGACTGGAAACACCATATATTTT. It codes for CASRVTGNTIYF.

The chain carries TRBV10-2 and TRBJ2-3, with D unresolved. CDR3 length: 13 residues. CDR1 WSHSY and CDR2 SAAADI come from the germline V gene. V was cut by 0 bases and J by 9 bases, with 10 bases left in between. CDR3 residues: CASSESTWVTQYF. CDR3 DNA: TGCGCCAGCAGTGAGTCGACGTGGGTGACGCAGTATTTT.

This chain links TRBV5-1 with TRBJ2-7; the D is unclear. Per germline, CDR1 SGHRS and CDR2 YFSETQ. This CDR3 comprises 14 residues. Trimming shortened V by 3 bases and J by 3 bases, and 13 bases separated the two germline ends. The CDR3 spells CASSSLPSDYEQYF. In nucleotides, the CDR3 is TGCGCCAGCAGCTCACTGCCCAGTGACTACGAGCAGTACTTC.

This clone was detected only a few times. This chain links TRBV28 with TRBJ1-5, with D possibly matching TRBD1 (6 bases). Trimming left V 8 bases short and J 0 bases short, with 8 bases between. This CDR3 spans 13 amino acids. The germline CDR1 and CDR2 sequences are MDHEN and SYDVKM. The CDR3 sequence: CASGQNSNQPQHF. The CDR3 region has the DNA TGTGCCAGCGGACAGAATAGCAATCAGCCCCAGCATTTT.

This clone was observed once. The V and J genes are TRBV6-6 and TRBJ2-1, with a tentative D call TRBD1 (6 bases). The CDR3 is 14 amino acids. The germline gives CDR1 MNHNY, CDR2 SVGAGI (reference sequence). The ends were cut back, 10 bases at V and 5 bases at J, with 18 bases in the middle. The CDR3 spells CATTIYRADNEQFF. The CDR3 DNA follows: TGTGCCACCACAATCTACAGGGCTGACAATGAGCAGTTCTTC.

V usage is TRBV28 and J usage is TRBJ2-7; no clear D. The CDR3 covers 11 residues. Trimming stripped 8 bases from V and 2 bases from J, with 7 bases between. The V gene's germline CDR1 is MDHEN and CDR2 SYDVKM. In nucleotides, the CDR3 is TGTGCCAGCGTAACCGCCTACGAGCAGTACTTC. Translation gives CASVTAYEQYF.

This sequence joins TRBV10-3 and TRBJ1-1, with unresolved D. CDR3 length equals 14 residues. V was pared by 7 bases and J by 1 base, with 13 bases between. Looked up from germline, CDR1 is ENHRY and CDR2 is SYGVKD. The DNA of the CDR3 is TGTGCCATCAAGGAACCGGGAGAGAACACTGAAGCTTTCTTT. Its translation: CAIKEPGENTEAFF.